The clone carrying this T cell receptor beta chain was counted ten times or more. Its specificity is unknown. V gave up 1 base and J gave up 4 bases, with 7 bases separating them. In germline, CDR1 is MDHEN, CDR2 SYDVKM. The CDR3 loop spans 13 amino acids. The time point is: newly diagnosed GD, antithyroid drugs for less than 3 months. With RNA extracted from PBMCs as input, the TCR library was made. This entry belongs to a study of regulatory T cells in long-lasting Graves disease. Notes on the study in general: Persistent Graves' patients possessed reduced TCR diversity relative to recently diagnosed ones.

Construction of the TCR beta libraries employed iRepertoire HTBI primers in conjunction with Arm-PCR of CDR3 regions. As processed by the authors: About 60 TRBV and 12 to 15 TRBJ segments were identified across samples. Each CDR3 protein gets one entry after TCRdb re-called the multiplex PCR reads with MiXCR. The V and J calls come from TCRdb's annotation, not from the publication. The sample has 530,000 or so distinct CDR3 sequences, 15% to 20% seen once. These data were likewise used in another study, on T cells in Graves' hyperthyroidism and ophthalmopathy. That source adds: Participants, patients aged 18 to 65, had newly diagnosed hyperthyroidism with a duration under 2 months.

The TCR was taken from a man younger than 35 with Graves disease. The sequencing used peripheral blood mononuclear cells (PBMCs), collected at new diagnosis, from a patient treated with antithyroid drugs. The chain carries TRBV28 and TRBJ1-2; D gene ambiguous. CDR3 protein: CASSLSQLYGYTF. In DNA form, the CDR3 reads TGTGCCAGCAGTTTATCCCAGCTCTATGGCTACACCTTC.